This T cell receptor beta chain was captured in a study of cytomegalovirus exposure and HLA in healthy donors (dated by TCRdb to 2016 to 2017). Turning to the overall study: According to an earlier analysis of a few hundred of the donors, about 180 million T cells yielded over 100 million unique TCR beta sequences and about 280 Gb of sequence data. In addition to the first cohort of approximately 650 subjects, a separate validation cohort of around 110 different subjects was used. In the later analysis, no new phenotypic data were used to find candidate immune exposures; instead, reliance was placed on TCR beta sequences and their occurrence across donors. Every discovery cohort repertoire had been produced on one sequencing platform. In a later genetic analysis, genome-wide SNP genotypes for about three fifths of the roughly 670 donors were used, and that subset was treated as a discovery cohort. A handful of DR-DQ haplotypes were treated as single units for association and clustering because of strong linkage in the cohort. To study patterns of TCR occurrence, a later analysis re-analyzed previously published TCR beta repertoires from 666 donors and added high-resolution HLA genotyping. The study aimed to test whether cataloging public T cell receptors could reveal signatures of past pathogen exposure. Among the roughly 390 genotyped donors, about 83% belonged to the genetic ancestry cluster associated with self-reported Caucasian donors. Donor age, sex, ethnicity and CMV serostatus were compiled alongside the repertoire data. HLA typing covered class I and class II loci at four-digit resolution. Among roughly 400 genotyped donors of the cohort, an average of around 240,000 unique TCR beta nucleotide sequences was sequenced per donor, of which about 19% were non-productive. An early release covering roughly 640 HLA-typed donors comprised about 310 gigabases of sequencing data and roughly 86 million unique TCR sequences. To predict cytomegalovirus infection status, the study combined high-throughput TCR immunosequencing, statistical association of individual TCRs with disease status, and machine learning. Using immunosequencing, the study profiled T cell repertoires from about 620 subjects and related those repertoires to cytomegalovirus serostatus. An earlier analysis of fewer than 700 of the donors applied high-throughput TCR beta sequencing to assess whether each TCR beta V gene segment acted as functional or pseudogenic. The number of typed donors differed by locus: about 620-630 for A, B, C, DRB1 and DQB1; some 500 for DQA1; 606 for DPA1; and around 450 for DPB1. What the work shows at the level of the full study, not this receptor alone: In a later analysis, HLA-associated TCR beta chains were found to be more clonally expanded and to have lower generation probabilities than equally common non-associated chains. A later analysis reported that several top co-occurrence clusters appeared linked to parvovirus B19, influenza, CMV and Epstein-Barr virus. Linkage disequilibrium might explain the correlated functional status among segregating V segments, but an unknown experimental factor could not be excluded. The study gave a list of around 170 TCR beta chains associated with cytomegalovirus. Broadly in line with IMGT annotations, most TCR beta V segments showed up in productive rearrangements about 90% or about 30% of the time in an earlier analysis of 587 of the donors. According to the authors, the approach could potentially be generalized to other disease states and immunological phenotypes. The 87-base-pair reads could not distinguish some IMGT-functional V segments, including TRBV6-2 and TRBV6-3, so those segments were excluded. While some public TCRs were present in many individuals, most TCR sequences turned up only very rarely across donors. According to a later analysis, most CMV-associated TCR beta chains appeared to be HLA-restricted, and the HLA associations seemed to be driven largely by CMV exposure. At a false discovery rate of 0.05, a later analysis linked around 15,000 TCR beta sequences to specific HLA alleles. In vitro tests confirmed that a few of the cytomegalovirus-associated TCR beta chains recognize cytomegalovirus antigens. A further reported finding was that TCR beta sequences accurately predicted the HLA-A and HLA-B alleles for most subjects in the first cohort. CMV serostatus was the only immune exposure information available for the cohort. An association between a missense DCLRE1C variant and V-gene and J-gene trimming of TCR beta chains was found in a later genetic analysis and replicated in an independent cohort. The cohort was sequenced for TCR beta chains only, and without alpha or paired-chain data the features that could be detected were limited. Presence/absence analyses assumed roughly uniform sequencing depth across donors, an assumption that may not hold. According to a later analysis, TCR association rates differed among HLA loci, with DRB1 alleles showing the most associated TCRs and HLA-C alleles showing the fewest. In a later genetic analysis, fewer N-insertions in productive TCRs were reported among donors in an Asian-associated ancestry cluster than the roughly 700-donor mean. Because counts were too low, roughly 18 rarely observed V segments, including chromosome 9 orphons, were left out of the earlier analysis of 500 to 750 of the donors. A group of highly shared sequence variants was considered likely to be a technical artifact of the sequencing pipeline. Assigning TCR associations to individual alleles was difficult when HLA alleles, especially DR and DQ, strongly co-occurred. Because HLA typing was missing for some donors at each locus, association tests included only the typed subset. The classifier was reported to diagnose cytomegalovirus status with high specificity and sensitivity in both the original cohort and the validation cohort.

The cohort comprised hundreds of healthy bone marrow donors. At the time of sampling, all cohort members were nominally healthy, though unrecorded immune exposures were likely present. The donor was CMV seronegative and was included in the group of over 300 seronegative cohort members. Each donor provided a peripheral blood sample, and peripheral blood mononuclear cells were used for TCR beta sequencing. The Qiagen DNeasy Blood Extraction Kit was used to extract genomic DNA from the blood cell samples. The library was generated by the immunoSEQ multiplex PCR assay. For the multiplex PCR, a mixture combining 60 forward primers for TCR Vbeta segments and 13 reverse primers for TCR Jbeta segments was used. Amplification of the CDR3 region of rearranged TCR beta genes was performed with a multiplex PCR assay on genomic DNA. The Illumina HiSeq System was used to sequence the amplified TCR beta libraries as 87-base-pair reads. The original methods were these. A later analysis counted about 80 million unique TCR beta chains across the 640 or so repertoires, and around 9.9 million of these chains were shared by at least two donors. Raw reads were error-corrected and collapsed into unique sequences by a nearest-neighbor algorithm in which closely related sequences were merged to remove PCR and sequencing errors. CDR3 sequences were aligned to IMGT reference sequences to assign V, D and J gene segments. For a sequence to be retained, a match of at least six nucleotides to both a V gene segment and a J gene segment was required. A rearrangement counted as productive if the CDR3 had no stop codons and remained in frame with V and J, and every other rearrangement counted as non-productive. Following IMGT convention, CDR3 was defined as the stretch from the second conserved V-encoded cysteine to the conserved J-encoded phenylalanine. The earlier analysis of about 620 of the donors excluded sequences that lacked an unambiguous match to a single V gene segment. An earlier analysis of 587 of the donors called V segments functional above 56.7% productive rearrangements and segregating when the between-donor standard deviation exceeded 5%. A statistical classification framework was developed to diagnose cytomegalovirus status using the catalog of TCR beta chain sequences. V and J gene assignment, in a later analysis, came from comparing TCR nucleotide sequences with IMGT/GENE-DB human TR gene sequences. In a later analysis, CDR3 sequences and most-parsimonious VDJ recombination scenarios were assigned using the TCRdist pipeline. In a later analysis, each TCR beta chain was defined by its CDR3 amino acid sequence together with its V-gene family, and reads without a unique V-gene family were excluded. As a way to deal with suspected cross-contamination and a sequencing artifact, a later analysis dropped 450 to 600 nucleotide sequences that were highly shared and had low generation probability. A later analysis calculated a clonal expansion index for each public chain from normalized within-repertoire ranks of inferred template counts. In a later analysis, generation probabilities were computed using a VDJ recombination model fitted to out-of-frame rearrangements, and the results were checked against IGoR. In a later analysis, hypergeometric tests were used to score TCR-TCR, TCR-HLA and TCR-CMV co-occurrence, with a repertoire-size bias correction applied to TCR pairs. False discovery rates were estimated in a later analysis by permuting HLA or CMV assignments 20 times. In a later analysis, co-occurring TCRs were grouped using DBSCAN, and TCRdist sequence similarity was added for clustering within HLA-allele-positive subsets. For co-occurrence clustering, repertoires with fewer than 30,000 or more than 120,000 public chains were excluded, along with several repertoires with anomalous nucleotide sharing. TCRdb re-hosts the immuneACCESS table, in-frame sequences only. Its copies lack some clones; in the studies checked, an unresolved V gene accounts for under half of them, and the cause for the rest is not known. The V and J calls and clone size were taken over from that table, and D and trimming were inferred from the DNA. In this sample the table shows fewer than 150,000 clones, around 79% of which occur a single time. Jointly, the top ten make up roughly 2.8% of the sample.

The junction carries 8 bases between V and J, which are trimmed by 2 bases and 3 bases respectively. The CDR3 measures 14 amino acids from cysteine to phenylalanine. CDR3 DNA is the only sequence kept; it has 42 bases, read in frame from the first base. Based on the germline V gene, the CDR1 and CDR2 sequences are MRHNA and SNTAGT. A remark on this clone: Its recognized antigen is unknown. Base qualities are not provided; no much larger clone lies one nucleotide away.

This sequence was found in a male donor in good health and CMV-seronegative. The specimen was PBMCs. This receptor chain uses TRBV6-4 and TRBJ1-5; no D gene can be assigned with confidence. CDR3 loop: CASSDGFTNQPQHF. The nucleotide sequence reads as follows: TGTGCCAGCAGTGACGGCTTCACCAATCAGCCCCAGCATTTT.